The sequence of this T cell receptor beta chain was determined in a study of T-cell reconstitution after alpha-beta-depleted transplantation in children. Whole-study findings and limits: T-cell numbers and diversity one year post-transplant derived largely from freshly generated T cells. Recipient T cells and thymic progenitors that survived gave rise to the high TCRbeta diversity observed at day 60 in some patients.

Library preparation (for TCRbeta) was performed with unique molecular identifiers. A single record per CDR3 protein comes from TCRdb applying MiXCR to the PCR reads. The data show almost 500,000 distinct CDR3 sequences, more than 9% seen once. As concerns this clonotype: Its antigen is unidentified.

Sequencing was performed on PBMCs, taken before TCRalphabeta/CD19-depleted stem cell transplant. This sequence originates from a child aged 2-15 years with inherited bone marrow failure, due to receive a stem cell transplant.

CDR3 loop: CSAVGRGNNQPQHF. The CDR3 coding sequence is TGCAGTGCTGTGGGGAGGGGGAACAATCAGCCCCAGCATTTT. This chain uses TRBV20-1 with TRBJ1-5, with D possibly TRBD1 on 6 matching bases. The CDR3 has 14 amino acids. V was cut by 5 bases and J by 3 bases, with 14 bases left in between. The germline V gene has CDR1 DFQATT and CDR2 SNEGSKA (reference sequence).